A selection of T cell receptor beta chains follows, all from one sample in a study of T cell responses to AZD1222 COVID-19 vaccine. TCRdb's table, derived via immunoSEQ multiplex PCR, lists solely in-frame clones and lacks some. The sample lists 130,000 to 150,000 clones, roughly nine tenths occurring once. The starting material was peripheral blood, obtained 28 days after the second AZD1222 dose. Receptors originate from an adult who received the AZD1222 COVID-19 vaccine. The CDR3 runs from the conserved cysteine through the conserved F or W. D genes are given only for firm matches. Size tells how often a clone was seen (once, few, many) or the class of an expanded clone, and some rows leave it out.

V	length	D	J	size	CDR3	DNA
TRBV7-6	16	TRBD2	TRBJ2-3	.	CASSPKTSGVTDTQYF	TGTGCCAGCAGCCCGAAGACTAGCGGGGTAACAGATACGCAGTATTTT
TRBV6-2/TRBV6-3	15	.	TRBJ2-4	.	CASSLGSLRQNIQYF	TGTGCCAGCAGCTTGGGCTCACTCCGCCAAAACATTCAGTACTTC
TRBV29-1	12	TRBD1	TRBJ2-1	.	CSVPGTARGQFF	TGCAGCGTGCCAGGGACAGCCCGGGGGCAGTTCTTC
TRBV5-4	14	TRBD2	TRBJ2-1	.	CASRGLAGSNEQFF	TGTGCCAGCAGGGGACTAGCGGGCAGCAATGAGCAGTTCTTC
TRBV5-6	14	TRBD1	TRBJ1-1	.	CASSIQGAGTEAFF	TGTGCCAGCAGCATCCAGGGGGCGGGTACTGAAGCTTTCTTT
TRBV2	13	.	TRBJ2-1	.	CASSIRTDNEQFF	TGTGCCAGCAGTATACGGACGGACAATGAGCAGTTCTTC
TRBV7-5	16	.	TRBJ2-7	.	CARSLDLRDPSYEQYF	TGTGCCAGAAGCTTAGATTTGCGGGATCCTTCCTACGAGCAGTACTTC
TRBV7-9	15	.	TRBJ2-5	.	CASSRSGTYQETQYF	TGTGCCAGCAGCAGGAGCGGAACGTACCAAGAGACCCAGTACTTC
TRBV9	15	.	TRBJ2-7	.	CASSVTGIGDYEQYF	TGTGCCAGCAGCGTTACAGGGATCGGGGACTACGAGCAGTACTTC
TRBV18	15	.	TRBJ1-4	.	CASSRSRTGDEKLFF	TGTGCCAGCTCCCGTAGTCGGACGGGTGATGAAAAACTGTTTTTT
TRBV10-3	15	.	TRBJ1-5	.	CAISTSRNSNQPQHF	TGTGCCATCAGCACCAGCCGGAATAGCAATCAGCCCCAGCATTTT
TRBV24-1	15	.	TRBJ2-1	.	CATSDPLRPYNEQFF	TGTGCCACCAGTGATCCCCTGCGGCCCTACAATGAGCAGTTCTTC
TRBV7-8	14	TRBD2	TRBJ2-2	.	CASSLGRGTGELFF	TGTGCCAGCAGCCTCGGGAGGGGTACCGGGGAGCTGTTTTTT
TRBV5-4	14	.	TRBJ2-7	.	CASSLAPGTYEQYF	TGTGCCAGCAGCTTGGCTCCGGGTACCTACGAGCAGTACTTC
TRBV5-6	16	.	TRBJ2-5	.	CASSLLSDHMAETQYF	TGTGCCAGCAGCTTGTTATCCGACCATATGGCTGAGACCCAGTACTTC
TRBV30	13	.	TRBJ1-1	once	CAWRDTVNTEAFF	TGTGCCTGGAGGGATACAGTGAACACTGAAGCTTTCTTT
TRBV30	19	TRBD1	TRBJ1-3	few	CAWSVPRRQGINLGNTIYF	TGTGCCTGGAGTGTACCAAGACGACAGGGAATTAATTTGGGAAACACCATATATTTT
TRBV10-3	17	.	TRBJ2-7	.	CAISDPTGAEGHYEQYF	TGTGCCATCAGTGATCCCACAGGGGCGGAGGGGCACTACGAGCAGTACTTC
TRBV4-2	14	.	TRBJ1-2	once	CASSQDLRTYGYTF	TGTGCCAGCAGCCAAGATCTCCGAACTTATGGCTACACCTTC
TRBV6-2/TRBV6-3	14	.	TRBJ2-5	.	CASSSEGLLETQYF	TGTGCCAGCAGTTCAGAGGGTTTGCTGGAGACCCAGTACTTC
TRBV2	16	.	TRBJ2-7	once	CASSAGSVRSSYEQYF	TGTGCCAGCTCCGCCGGATCTGTGAGGAGCTCCTACGAGCAGTACTTC
TRBV4-3	14	.	TRBJ1-2	.	CASSQDSTNYGYTF	TGCGCCAGCAGCCAAGACAGCACTAACTATGGCTACACCTTC
TRBV7-2	15	.	TRBJ1-4	.	CASSLVPATNEKLFF	TGTGCCAGCAGCTTAGTTCCTGCAACTAATGAAAAACTGTTTTTT
TRBV10-3	12	.	TRBJ2-3	once	CAISESVDTQYF	TGTGCCATCAGTGAGTCCGTGGATACGCAGTATTTT
TRBV19	15	TRBD1	TRBJ1-4	.	CASKMRGTGSEKLFF	TGTGCCAGTAAAATGAGGGGGACAGGGTCGGAAAAACTGTTTTTT
TRBV9	15	TRBD2	TRBJ2-1	.	CASSPRTSGNNEQFF	TGTGCCAGCAGCCCCAGGACTAGCGGGAACAATGAGCAGTTCTTC
TRBV7-8	21	.	TRBJ1-2	.	CASSGPSKRTGTDLGNYGYTF	TGTGCCAGCAGCGGCCCGTCTAAACGAACAGGGACCGACCTCGGAAACTATGGCTACACCTTC
TRBV11-2	14	.	TRBJ2-5	.	CASSLDDQLQTQYF	TGTGCCAGCAGCTTAGATGACCAGCTGCAGACCCAGTACTTC
TRBV18	17	TRBD2	TRBJ2-3	.	CASSPPASSGGTDTQYF	TGTGCCAGCTCACCACCGGCGTCTAGCGGGGGCACAGATACGCAGTATTTT
TRBV6-2/TRBV6-3	13	.	TRBJ1-1	.	CASSLRGESEAFF	TGTGCCAGCAGTCTCCGGGGGGAGTCTGAAGCTTTCTTT
TRBV3-1/TRBV3-2	13	TRBD1	TRBJ2-7	.	CASSHGTVYEQYF	TGTGCCAGCAGCCACGGGACAGTCTACGAGCAGTACTTC
TRBV7-2	16	TRBD2	TRBJ2-5	.	CASSSGLAGGGETQYF	TGTGCCAGCAGCTCGGGACTAGCGGGAGGAGGGGAGACCCAGTACTTC
TRBV7-2	13	.	TRBJ1-5	.	CASSLGSDQPQHF	TGTGCCAGCAGCTTAGGTTCAGATCAGCCCCAGCATTTT